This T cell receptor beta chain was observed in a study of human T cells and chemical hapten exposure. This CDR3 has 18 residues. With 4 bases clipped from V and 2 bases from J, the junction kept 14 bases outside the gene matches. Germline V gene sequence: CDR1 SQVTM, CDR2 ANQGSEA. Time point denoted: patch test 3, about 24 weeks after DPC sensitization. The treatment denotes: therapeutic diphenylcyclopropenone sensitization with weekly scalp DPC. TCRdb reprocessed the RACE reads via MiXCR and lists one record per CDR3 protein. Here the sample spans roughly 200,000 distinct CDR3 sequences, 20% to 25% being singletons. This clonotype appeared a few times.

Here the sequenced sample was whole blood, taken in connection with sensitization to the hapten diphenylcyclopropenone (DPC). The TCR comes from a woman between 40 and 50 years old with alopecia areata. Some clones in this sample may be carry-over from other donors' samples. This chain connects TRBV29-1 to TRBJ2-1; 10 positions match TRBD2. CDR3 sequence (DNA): TGCAGCGTTGCCGGGACTAGCGAGTCGGAAGCTACCTACAATGAGCAGTTCTTC. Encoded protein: CSVAGTSESEATYNEQFF.